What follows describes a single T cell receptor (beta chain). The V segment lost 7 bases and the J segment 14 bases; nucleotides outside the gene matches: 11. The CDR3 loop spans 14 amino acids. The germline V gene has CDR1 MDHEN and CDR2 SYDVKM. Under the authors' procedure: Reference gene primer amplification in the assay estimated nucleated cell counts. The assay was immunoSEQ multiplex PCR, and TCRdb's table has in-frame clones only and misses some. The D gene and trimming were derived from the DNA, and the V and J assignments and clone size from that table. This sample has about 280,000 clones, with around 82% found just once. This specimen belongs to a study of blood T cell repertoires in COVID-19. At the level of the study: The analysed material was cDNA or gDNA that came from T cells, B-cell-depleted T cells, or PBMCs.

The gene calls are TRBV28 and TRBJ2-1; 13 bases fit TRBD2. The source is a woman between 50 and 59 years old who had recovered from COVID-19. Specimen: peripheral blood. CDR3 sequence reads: CASTPGLAGPREFF. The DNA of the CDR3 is TGTGCCAGCACCCCGGGACTAGCGGGGCCCCGGGAGTTCTTC.